The 10 T cell receptor beta chains below come from one sample, sequenced in a study of blood T cell repertoires in COVID-19. Measured with immunoSEQ multiplex PCR; TCRdb has only the in-frame clones, and not every one. The sample holds more than 70,000 clones, 75% to 90% seen once. Sequenced: peripheral blood. These receptors originate from a woman aged 70-85 years with acute or convalescent COVID-19.

This clone was found once. The rearrangement joins TRBV7-2 to TRBJ1-1; D is unresolved. Trimming took 2 bases from V and 1 from J, leaving 11 bases between them. CDR1 and CDR2 from the germline V gene are SGHTA and FQGNSA. The CDR3 totals 15 residues. CDR3 residues: CASSLLSGPNTEAFF. CDR3 in DNA: TGTGCCAGCAGCTTATTAAGCGGGCCGAACACTGAAGCTTTCTTT.

This sequence joins TRBV28 and TRBJ2-7; D is unresolved. V was cut by 4 bases and J by 6 bases, with 13 bases left in between. The CDR3 totals 13 residues. Per germline, CDR1 MDHEN and CDR2 SYDVKM. The CDR3 loop is CASSSSQPGEQYF. The CDR3, as DNA: TGTGCCAGCAGTTCGTCACAACCTGGCGAGCAGTACTTC.

As DNA, the CDR3 is TGTGCCAGCAGCGGCAACTTCGGGGAGACCCAGTACTTC. The encoded protein is CASSGNFGETQYF. The chain joins TRBV2 to TRBJ2-5; D remains ambiguous. Between the trimmed V and J ends, which lost 6 bases and 5 bases, there was a span of 13 bases. CDR1 and CDR2 from the germline V gene are SNHLY and FYNNEI. The CDR3 length is 13 residues. Variable domain in full (rest from reference TRBV2 and TRBJ2-5): EPEVTQTPSHQVTQMGQEVILRCVPISNHLYFYWYRQILGQKVEFLVSFYNNEISEKSEIFDDQFSVERPDGSNFTLKIRSTKLEDSAMYFCASSGNFGETQYFGPGTRLLVL.

V usage is TRBV2 and J usage is TRBJ2-2; D is uncertain. The CDR3 spans 15 residues. V lost 1 base, J lost 6 bases, and 12 bases lay in between. Germline V lookup: CDR1 SNHLY, CDR2 FYNNEI. CDR3 sequence: CASSEGRPKAGELFF. Here the CDR3 DNA reads TGTGCCAGCAGTGAAGGCAGGCCTAAAGCCGGGGAGCTGTTTTTT.

This chain links TRBV27 with TRBJ2-5; 14 bases are shared with TRBD2. Germline V lookup: CDR1 MNHEY, CDR2 SMNVEV (reference sequence). J gave up 6 bases and V 6 bases, and 3 bases lay outside the gene matches. The CDR3 extends over 14 amino acids. CDR3 amino acids: CASSWTSGRKTQYF. The CDR3 bases are TGTGCCAGCAGCTGGACTAGCGGGAGGAAGACCCAGTACTTC.

The chain couples TRBV27 to TRBJ2-3; 9 bases align to TRBD2. V shed 2 bases and J 6 bases; nucleotides not matched to a gene: 6. The CDR3 extends over 15 amino acids. The germline V gene has CDR1 MNHEY and CDR2 SMNVEV (reference sequence). The CDR3 is CASSLVAGGVDTQYF. DNA of the CDR3: TGTGCCAGCAGTTTAGTGGCGGGAGGGGTGGATACGCAGTATTTT.

The chain couples TRBV5-4 to TRBJ2-1, with no clear D. The CDR3 spans 11 residues. V was trimmed by 1 base and J by 9 bases, leaving 5 bases between them. Germline V gives CDR1 SGHNT, CDR2 YYREEE (reference sequence). CDR3 in amino acids: CASSLTSEQFF. CDR3 sequence (DNA): TGTGCCAGCAGCTTGACGAGTGAGCAGTTCTTC.

J is TRBJ2-1 and V is TRBV5-4; possibly TRBD2 for D (6 bases). The CDR3 extends over 15 amino acids. The germline CDR1 and CDR2 sequences are SGHNT and YYREEE (reference sequence). Trimming shortened V by 4 bases and J by 3 bases, and 14 bases separated the two germline ends. DNA of the CDR3: TGTGCCAGCAGCCCTGGCGGGACGTTCTACAATGAGCAGTTCTTC. Protein product: CASSPGGTFYNEQFF.

This clone was recorded a few times. The rearrangement uses TRBV6-5 and TRBJ1-2; the match to TRBD1 covers 9 bases. This CDR3 has 13 residues. Germline CDR1 and CDR2: MNHEY and SVGAGI. The trim removed 7 bases at V and 8 bases at J, leaving 8 bases unmatched. CDR3 sequence reads: CASNPGGTGGYTF. The DNA of the CDR3 is TGTGCCAGCAACCCGGGCGGGACAGGGGGCTACACCTTC.

The chain joins TRBV28 to TRBJ1-4; TRBD1 is a possible D gene (6 bases). V was pared by 7 bases and J by 8 bases, with 17 bases between. This CDR3 is built from 14 residues. Germline lookup yields CDR1 MDHEN and CDR2 SYDVKM. The CDR3 DNA reads as TGTGCCAGCACGAGAGGGGGACCCGGGGAAAAACTGTTTTTT. Translating it yields CASTRGGPGEKLFF.